This T cell receptor beta chain stems from a study of regulatory T cells in long-lasting Graves disease. Study-level points and caveats: Analysis covered peripheral blood alone, not thyroid tissue. Shared public clonotypes totalled about 2,600 in persistent patients, compared with roughly 970 in new patients.

V was pared by 6 bases and J by 5 bases, with 17 bases between. Germline CDR1 reads SGHAT; CDR2 reads FQNNGV. This CDR3 is 14 amino acids long. The sample's time point: newly diagnosed GD, antithyroid drugs for less than 3 months. RNA extracted from PBMCs served as the sequencing template. Investigators prepared the TCR beta libraries by applying iRepertoire HTBI primers and Arm-PCR of CDR3 regions. Per the authors' pipeline: Sample data revealed some 58 TRBV and some 13 TRBJ segments. TCRdb ran MiXCR on the multiplex PCR reads and lists one entry per CDR3 protein. It is TCRdb's table, rather than the study itself, that gives the V and J calls and clone size. This sample has under 300,000 distinct CDR3 sequences, with around 21% found just once. This clonotype was recorded at least ten times. Antigen specificity is unknown.

The clonotype originates from a female donor with Graves disease. The rearrangement joins TRBV11-2 to TRBJ2-7; D is ambiguous. Sequenced here: peripheral blood mononuclear cells (PBMCs), sampled at new diagnosis, from a patient treated with antithyroid drugs. The CDR3 nucleotides are TGTGCCAGCAGTCCCGGACCCTCTGTTCACGAGCAGTACTTC. This translates into CASSPGPSVHEQYF. Based on the CDR3 plus reference TRBV11-2 and TRBJ2-7, the full variable domain is EAGVAQSPRYKIIEKRQSVAFWCNPISGHATLYWYQQILGQGPKLLIQFQNNGVVDDSQLPKDRFSAERLKGVDSTLKIQPAKLEDSAVYLCASSPGPSVHEQYFGPGTRLTVT.